What follows describes a single TCR beta chain. This sample is drawn from a study of blood T cell repertoires in COVID-19. For the study at large: COVID-19 samples from acute and convalescent phases originated in the United States, Italy and Spain. Nucleic acid was either cDNA or gDNA, and it came from T cells, B-cell-depleted T cells, or PBMCs.

In the source study's methods: Estimates of nucleated cell counts were drawn from the amplification of reference gene primers. TCRdb's copy holds only in-frame clones and misses some; the assay was immunoSEQ multiplex PCR. V and J calls and clone size are as listed in that table; D and trimming were resolved from the DNA. Among a few hundred thousand clones listed, 86% were seen once. With 4 bases removed from V and 0 bases from J, the gap between germline ends came to 7 bases. The CDR3 runs to 14 residues. From germline, CDR1 is GTSNPN and CDR2 SVGIG (reference sequence). The sequence came from a man aged 45 to 65 with acute or convalescent COVID-19. The specimen was peripheral blood. V and J are TRBV30 and TRBJ1-6; D perhaps matches TRBD1 (5 bases). In nucleotides, the CDR3 is TGTGCCTGGACCGACAGCTCCTATAATTCACCCCTCCACTTT. Translating gives CAWTDSSYNSPLHF.